This T cell receptor (beta chain) is drawn from a study of shared clonotypes between healthy human individuals. Using immunoSEQ multiplex PCR, the repertoire was profiled, and TCRdb retains in-frame clones only, with some absent. The profile shows 2,100,000 or so clones, nearly 97% of them singletons. With V trimmed by 6 bases and J by 1 base, 5 bases remained unmatched. Per the germline V gene, CDR1 is LNHDA and CDR2 is SQIVND (reference sequence). The CDR3 is 14 residues long. This rearrangement joins TRBV19 to TRBJ1-1; 7 bases map to TRBD1. The sequenced sample consisted of naive CD4+ T cells sorted from blood. Indicated subset: CD45RA+ positively selected. The receptor comes from a young man in good health. In DNA, the CDR3 is TGTGCCAGTAGGGGGGACAGCGGGAACACTGAAGCTTTCTTT. It codes for CASRGDSGNTEAFF.